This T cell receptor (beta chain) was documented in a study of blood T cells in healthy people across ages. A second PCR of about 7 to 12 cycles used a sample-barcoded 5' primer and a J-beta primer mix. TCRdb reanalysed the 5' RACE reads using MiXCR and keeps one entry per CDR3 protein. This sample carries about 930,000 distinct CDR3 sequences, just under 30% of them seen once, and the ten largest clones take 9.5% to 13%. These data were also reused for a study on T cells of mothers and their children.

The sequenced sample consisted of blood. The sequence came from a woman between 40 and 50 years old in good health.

The CDR3 DNA follows: TGTGCCAGCAGCCTCTTCAGGGACGAGCAGTACTTC. This translates into CASSLFRDEQYF. This chain uses TRBV7-9 with TRBJ2-7, with a tentative D call TRBD1 (5 bases). Trimming took 5 bases from V and 5 from J, leaving 10 bases between them. The CDR3 sequence is 12 residues long. Germline lookup yields CDR1 SEHNR and CDR2 FQNEAQ (reference sequence).